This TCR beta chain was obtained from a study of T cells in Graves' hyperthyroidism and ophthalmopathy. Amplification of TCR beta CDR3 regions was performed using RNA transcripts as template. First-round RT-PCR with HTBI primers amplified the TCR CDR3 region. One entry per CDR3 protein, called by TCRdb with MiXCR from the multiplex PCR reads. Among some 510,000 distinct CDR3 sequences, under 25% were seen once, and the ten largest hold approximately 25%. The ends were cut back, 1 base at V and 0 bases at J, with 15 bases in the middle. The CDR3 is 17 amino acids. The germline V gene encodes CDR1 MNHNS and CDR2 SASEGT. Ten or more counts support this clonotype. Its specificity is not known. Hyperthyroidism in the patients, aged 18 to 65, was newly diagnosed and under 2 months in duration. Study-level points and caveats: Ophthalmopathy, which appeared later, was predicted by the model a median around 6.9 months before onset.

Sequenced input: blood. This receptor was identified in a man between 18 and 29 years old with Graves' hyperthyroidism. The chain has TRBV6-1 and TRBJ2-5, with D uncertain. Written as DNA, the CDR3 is TGTGCCAGCAGTGAAGGCGCGACCGTACCTAACCAAGAGACCCAGTACTTC. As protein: CASSEGATVPNQETQYF.